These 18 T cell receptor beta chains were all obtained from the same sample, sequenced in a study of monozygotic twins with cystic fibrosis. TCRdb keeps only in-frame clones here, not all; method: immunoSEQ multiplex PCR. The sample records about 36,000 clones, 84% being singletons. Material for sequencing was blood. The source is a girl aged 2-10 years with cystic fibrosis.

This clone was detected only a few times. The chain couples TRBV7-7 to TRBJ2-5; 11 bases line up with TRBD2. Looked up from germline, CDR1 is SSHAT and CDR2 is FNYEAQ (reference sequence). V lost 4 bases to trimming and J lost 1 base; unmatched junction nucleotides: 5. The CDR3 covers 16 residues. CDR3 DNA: TGTGCCAGCAGCTCCCTAGCGGGGGGCCTCCAAGAGACCCAGTACTTC. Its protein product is CASSSLAGGLQETQYF.

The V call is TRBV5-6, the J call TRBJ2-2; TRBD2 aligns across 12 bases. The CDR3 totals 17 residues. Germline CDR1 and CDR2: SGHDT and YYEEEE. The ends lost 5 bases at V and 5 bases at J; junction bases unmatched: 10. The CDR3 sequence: CASSSTSTSGGTGELFF. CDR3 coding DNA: TGTGCCAGCAGTTCGACCTCCACTAGCGGGGGGACCGGGGAGCTGTTTTTT.

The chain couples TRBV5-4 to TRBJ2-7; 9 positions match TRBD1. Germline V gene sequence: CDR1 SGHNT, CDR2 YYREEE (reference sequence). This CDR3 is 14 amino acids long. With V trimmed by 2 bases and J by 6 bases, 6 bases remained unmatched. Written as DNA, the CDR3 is TGTGCCAGCAGCTTAACCGGGACAGGGTCCGAGCAGTACTTC. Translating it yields CASSLTGTGSEQYF.

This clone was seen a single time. CDR3 in DNA: TGTGCCAGCAGTATAGCGGGGGGGCGAGAGACCCAGTACTTC. It is translated as CASSIAGGRETQYF. The chain employs TRBV25-1 and TRBJ2-5; TRBD2 matches at 11 bases. This CDR3 has 14 amino acids. Germline CDR1 is MGHDK and CDR2 is SYGVNS. V was clipped by 5 bases and J by 4 bases; unmatched bases: 3.

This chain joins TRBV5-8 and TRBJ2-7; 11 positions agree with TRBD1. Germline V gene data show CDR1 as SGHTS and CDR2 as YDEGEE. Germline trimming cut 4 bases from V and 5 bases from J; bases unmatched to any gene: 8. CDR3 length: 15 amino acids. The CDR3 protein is CASSAGDRGTHEQYF. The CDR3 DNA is TGTGCCAGCAGCGCCGGGGACAGGGGGACCCACGAGCAGTACTTC.

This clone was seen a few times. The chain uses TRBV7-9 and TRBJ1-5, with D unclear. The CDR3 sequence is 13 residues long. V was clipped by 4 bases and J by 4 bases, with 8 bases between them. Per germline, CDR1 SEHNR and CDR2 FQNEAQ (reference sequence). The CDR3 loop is CASSYYTNQPQHF. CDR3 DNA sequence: TGTGCCAGCAGCTACTACACGAATCAGCCCCAGCATTTT.

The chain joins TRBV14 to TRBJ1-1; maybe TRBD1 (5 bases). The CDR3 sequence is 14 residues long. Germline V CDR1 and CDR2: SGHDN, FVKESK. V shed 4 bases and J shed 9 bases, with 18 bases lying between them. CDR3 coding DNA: TGTGCCAGCAGCCTTGGGACTTCAAACTTCAAAGCTTTCTTT. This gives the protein CASSLGTSNFKAFF.

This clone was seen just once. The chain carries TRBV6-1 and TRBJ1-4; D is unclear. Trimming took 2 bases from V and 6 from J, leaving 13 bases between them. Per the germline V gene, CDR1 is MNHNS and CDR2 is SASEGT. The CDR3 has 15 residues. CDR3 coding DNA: TGTGCCAGCAGTGAAAAAATACTCCCCGATGAAAAACTGTTTTTT. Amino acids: CASSEKILPDEKLFF.

DNA for the CDR3: TGTGCCTTCGGGAACTACCAAGAGACCCAGTACTTC. This sequence encodes CAFGNYQETQYF. The rearrangement links TRBV2 to TRBJ2-5; TRBD2 might be the D (5 bases). V was shortened by 11 bases and J by 0 bases, with 10 bases between the two germline ends. The CDR3 has 12 amino acids. Germline values: CDR1 SNHLY, CDR2 FYNNEI.

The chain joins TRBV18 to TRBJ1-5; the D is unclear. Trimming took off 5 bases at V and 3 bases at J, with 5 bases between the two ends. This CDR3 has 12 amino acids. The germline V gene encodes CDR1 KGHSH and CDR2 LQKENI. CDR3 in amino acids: CASSADNQPQHF. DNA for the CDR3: TGTGCCAGCTCAGCAGACAATCAGCCCCAGCATTTT.

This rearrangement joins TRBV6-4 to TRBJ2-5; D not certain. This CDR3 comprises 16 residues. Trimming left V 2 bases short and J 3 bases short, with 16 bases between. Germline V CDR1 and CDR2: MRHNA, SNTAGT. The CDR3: CASSDPLVAEKETQYF. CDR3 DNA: TGTGCCAGCAGTGACCCGCTTGTTGCCGAGAAAGAGACCCAGTACTTC.

CDR3 nucleotide sequence: TGTGCCAGCAGCCAACTAGCGGGGGGGCCTGGGGCCAACGTCCTGACTTTC. As protein: CASSQLAGGPGANVLTF. The chain is built from TRBV4-2 and TRBJ2-6; 12 bases are shared with TRBD2. This CDR3 is 17 amino acids long. Looked up from germline, CDR1 is LGHNA and CDR2 is YNFKEQ. The junction had 1 base not matched to a gene; V was cut back by 2 bases and J by 2 bases.

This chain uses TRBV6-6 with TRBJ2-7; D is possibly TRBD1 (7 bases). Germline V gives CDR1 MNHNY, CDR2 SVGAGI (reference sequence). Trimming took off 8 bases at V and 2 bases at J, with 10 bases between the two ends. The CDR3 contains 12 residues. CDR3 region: CASGGTAYEQYF. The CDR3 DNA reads TGTGCCAGCGGAGGGACAGCCTACGAGCAGTACTTC.

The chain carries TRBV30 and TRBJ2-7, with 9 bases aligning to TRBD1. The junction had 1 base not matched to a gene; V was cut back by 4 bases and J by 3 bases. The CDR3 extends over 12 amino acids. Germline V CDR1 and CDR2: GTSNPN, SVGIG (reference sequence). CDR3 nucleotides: TGTGCCTGGATGACAGGGGGCTACGAGCAGTACTTC. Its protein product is CAWMTGGYEQYF.

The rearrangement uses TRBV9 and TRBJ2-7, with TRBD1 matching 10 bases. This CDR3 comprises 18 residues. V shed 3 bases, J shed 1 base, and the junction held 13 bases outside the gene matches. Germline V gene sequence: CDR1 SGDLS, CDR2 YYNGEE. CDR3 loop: CASSDLLRDRGRSYEQYF. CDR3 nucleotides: TGTGCCAGCAGCGACCTTCTCCGGGACAGGGGTAGGTCCTACGAGCAGTACTTC.

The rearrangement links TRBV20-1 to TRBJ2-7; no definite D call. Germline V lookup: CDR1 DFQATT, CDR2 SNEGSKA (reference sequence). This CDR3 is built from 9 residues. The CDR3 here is CTVHYEQYF. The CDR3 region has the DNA TGCACCGTACACTACGAGCAGTACTTC.

CDR3 residues: CASSLRDSEQHAFF. As DNA, the CDR3 is TGTGCCAGCAGCCTACGGGACAGCGAGCAACATGCTTTCTTT. This chain links TRBV7-2 with TRBJ1-1, with 7 bases matching TRBD1. CDR1 SGHTA and CDR2 FQGNSA come from the germline V gene. With 5 bases clipped from V and 11 bases from J, the junction kept 14 bases outside the gene matches. The CDR3 runs to 14 residues.

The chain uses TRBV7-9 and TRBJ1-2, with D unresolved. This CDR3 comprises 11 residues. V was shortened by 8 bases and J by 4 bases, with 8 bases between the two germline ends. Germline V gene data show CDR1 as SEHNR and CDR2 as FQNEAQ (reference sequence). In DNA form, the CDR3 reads TGTGCCAGCTCCTCGGGCTATGGCTACACCTTC. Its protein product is CASSSGYGYTF.